The present T cell receptor beta chain was sequenced within a study of T cell clonality in common variable immunodeficiency. Study-wide findings and caveats: Compared with healthy controls, CVID subjects showed increased TCRbeta clonality, mostly in about a third.

Most patients and controls had Caucasian heritage. Donors gave 5 to 8 ml heparinized peripheral whole blood. Sequencing input was equivalent genomic DNA from CVID and controls. Sequenced by immunoSEQ multiplex PCR; TCRdb stores in-frame clones only, minus some. This record lists roughly 57,000 clones, none seen once only, and the top ten clones contain around 0.82%. Per germline, CDR1 LNHDA and CDR2 SQIVND (reference sequence). This CDR3 has 13 amino acids. This clone showed up many times. Its antigen is not identified. The DNA ends 3 residues before the CDR3 does, and the rest of the CDR3 is filled in from the germline J gene.

The origin of this receptor is a person between 18 and 70 years old in good health. Material for sequencing was peripheral blood mononuclear cells. The chain carries TRBV19 and TRBJ1-1, with D possibly TRBD1 on 6 matching bases. The CDR3 bases that were read are TGTGCCAGTAGTATATTCCGGGGACAAGGA. Amino acids: CASSIFRGQG. The complete CDR3 reads CASSIFRGQGAFF.